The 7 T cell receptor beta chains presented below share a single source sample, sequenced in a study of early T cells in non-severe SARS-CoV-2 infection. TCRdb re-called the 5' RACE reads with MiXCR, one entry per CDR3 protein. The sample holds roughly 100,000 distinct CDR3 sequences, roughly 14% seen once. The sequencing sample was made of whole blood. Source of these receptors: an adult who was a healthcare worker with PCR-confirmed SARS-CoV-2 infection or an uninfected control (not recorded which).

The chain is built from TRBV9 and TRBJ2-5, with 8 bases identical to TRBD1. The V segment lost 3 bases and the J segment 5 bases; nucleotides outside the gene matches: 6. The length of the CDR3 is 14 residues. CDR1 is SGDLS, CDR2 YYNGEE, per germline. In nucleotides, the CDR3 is TGTGCCAGCAGCGCACAGGGGGTTTGGGAGACCCAGTACTTC. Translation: CASSAQGVWETQYF.

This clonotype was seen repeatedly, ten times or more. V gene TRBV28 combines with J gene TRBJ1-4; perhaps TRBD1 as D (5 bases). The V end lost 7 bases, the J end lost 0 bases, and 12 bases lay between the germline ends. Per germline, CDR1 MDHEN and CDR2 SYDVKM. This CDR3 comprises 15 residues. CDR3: CASNRDGATNEKLFF. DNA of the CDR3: TGTGCCAGCAACCGGGACGGTGCAACTAATGAAAAACTGTTTTTT.

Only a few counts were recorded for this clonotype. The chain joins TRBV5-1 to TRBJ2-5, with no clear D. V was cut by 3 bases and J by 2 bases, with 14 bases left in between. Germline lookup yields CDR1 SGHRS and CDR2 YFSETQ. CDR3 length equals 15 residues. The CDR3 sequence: CASSSSTGKQETQYF. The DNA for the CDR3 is TGCGCCAGCAGCTCCTCGACTGGCAAACAAGAGACCCAGTACTTC.

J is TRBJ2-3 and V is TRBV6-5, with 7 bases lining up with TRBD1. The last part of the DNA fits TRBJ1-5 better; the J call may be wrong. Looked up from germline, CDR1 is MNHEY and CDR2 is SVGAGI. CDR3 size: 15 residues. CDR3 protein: CASSYRGRLTNTQHF. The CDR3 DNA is TGTGCCAGCAGTTACAGGGGGCGCTTAACAAATACGCAGCATTTT.

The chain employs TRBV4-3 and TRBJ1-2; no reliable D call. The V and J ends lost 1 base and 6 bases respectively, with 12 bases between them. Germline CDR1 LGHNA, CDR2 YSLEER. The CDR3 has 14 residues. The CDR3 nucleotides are TGCGCCAGCAGCCAAGCCCTGAGGGAGGATGGCTACACCTTC. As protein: CASSQALREDGYTF.

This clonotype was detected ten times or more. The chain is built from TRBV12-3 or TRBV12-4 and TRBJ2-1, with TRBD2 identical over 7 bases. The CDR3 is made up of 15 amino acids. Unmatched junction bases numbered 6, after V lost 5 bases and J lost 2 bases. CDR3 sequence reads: CASSRGRGPYNEQFF. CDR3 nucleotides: TGTGCCAGCAGTCGCGGGAGAGGGCCCTACAATGAGCAGTTCTTC.

CDR3 region: CASSLRAGRLGTEAFF. DNA for the CDR3: TGTGCCAGCTCCCTGAGGGCAGGTCGGCTGGGCACTGAAGCTTTCTTT. V and J are TRBV18 and TRBJ1-1; D ambiguous. CDR3 length: 16 residues. CDR1 is KGHSH, CDR2 LQKENI, per germline. Trimming removed 6 bases at V and 4 bases at J, with 21 bases between.